This TCR beta chain was documented in a study of blood T cell repertoires in COVID-19. Overall study context: Whether acute or convalescent, the COVID-19 samples came from the United States, Italy and Spain.

Assay: immunoSEQ multiplex PCR; the TCRdb copy retains only in-frame clones and omits some. The data show a few hundred thousand clones, over 75% seen once. CDR1 SEHNR and CDR2 FQNEAQ come from the germline V gene (reference sequence). The CDR3 is 16 amino acids. V was shortened by 5 bases and J by 8 bases, with 24 bases between the two germline ends. Participant-reported clinical history was the basis for cohort assignment. Among Cohort 3 donors, those recovered had two negative PCRs, clearance, or symptom resolution. Sequenced: PBMCs or T cells enriched from blood (not recorded which). The chain has TRBV7-9 and TRBJ1-1; D remains ambiguous. The TCR sequence derives from a woman aged 35 to 49 who had recovered from COVID-19. CDR3 loop: CASSVSVGAGYEEAFF. CDR3 DNA sequence: TGTGCCAGCAGCGTATCGGTTGGAGCCGGGTATGAGGAAGCTTTCTTT.